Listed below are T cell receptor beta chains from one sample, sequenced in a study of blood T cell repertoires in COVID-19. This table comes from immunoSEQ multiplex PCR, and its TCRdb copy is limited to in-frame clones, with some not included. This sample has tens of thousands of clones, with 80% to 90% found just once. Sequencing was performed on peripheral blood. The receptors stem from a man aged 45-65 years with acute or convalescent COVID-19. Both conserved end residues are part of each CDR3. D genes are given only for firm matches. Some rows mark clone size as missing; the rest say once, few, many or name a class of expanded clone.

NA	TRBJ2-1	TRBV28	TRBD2	TGTGCCAGCAGTCCCCTCCCTAGCGGGAGAGTTGGTGAGCAGTTCTTC	CASSPLPSGRVGEQFF
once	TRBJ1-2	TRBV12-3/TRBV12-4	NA	TGTGCCAGCAGTTTTAATCGGTATGGCTACACCTTC	CASSFNRYGYTF
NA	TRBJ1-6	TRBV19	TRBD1	TGTGCCAGTAGTATAGGAGGGACAGGGGATTCACCCCTCCACTTT	CASSIGGTGDSPLHF
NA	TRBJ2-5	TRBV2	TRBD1	TGTGCCAGCAGTTCGACAGGGCAAGAGACCCAGTACTTC	CASSSTGQETQYF
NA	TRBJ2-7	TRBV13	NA	TGTGCCAGCAGCACTCGGGAGAGGTACTACGAGCAGTACTTC	CASSTRERYYEQYF
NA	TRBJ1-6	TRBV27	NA	TGTGCCAGCAGGGTACAGAATTCACCCCTCCACTTT	CASRVQNSPLHF
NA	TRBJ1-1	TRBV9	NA	TGTGCCAGCAGCGTAGCACCTAGGAACACTGAAGCTTTCTTT	CASSVAPRNTEAFF
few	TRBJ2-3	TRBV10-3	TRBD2	TGTGCCATCAGTGAGTCGATGTCTGGCGGGGGGGCCGGAGATACGCAGTATTTT	CAISESMSGGGAGDTQYF
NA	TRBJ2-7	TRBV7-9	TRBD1	TGTGCCAGCAGCTTAGAGGGGGCTCGGGAGCAGTACTTC	CASSLEGAREQYF
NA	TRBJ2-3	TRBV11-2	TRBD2	TGTGCCAGCAGCCCGAGGACGACTAGCCTCTCAGATACGCAGTATTTT	CASSPRTTSLSDTQYF
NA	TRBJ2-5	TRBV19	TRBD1	TGTGCCAGTAGTACGGGACAGGGGGTGTACTTC	CASSTGQGVYF
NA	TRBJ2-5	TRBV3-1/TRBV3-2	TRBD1	TGTGCCAGCAGCCAAGCGGGGACAGGGGGGGAGACCCAGTACTTC	CASSQAGTGGETQYF
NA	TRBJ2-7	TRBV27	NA	TGTGCCAGCAGTTTAATTCCTTCCTACGAGCAGTACTTC	CASSLIPSYEQYF
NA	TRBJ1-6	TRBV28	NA	TGTGCCAGCAGTTCATCCGGTGGGGCGTTAAATTCACCCCTCCACTTT	CASSSSGGALNSPLHF
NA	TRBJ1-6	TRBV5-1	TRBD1	TGCGCCAGCAGCACCCAGGGGGCATCGGATTCACCCCTCCACTTT	CASSTQGASDSPLHF
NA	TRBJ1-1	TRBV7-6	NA	TGTGCCAGCAGCTTAGAAAGGGGTCCCACTGAAGCTTTCTTT	CASSLERGPTEAFF
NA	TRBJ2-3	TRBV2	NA	TGTGCCAGCAGGGCGGGGGCCACCACAGATACGCAGTATTTT	CASRAGATTDTQYF
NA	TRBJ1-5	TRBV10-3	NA	TGTGCCATCAGTGAACGGGGGTGGCAGGGAGGCAATCAGCCCCAGCATTTT	CAISERGWQGGNQPQHF
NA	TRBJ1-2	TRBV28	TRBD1	TGTGCCAGCAGAACAGGGGATAATGATGGCTACACCTTC	CASRTGDNDGYTF
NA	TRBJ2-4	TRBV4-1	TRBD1	TGCGCCAGCAGCCTCCAGACAGGGGACAAAAACATTCAGTACTTC	CASSLQTGDKNIQYF
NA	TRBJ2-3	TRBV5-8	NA	TGTGCCAGCGGCAGGCGTACAGATACGCAGTATTTT	CASGRRTDTQYF
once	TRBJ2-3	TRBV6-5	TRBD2	TGTGCCACCGAGCGGGGGGGAACAGATACGCAGTATTTT	CATERGGTDTQYF
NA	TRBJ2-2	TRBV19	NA	TGTGCCAGTAGTAGGGACATCCCCTCGGGGACCGGGGAGCTGTTTTTT	CASSRDIPSGTGELFF
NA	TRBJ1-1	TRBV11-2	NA	TGTGCCAGCAGCTTAGAGCCACAGGGACGCTCTGAAGCTTTCTTT	CASSLEPQGRSEAFF
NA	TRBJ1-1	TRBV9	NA	TGTGCCAGCAGCGTAGCTGAGGTGGGGCAAGAAGCTTTCTTT	CASSVAEVGQEAFF
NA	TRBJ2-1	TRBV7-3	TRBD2	TGTGCCAGCAGCACAGGGTGGCTAGCGGGGGTGGACGATGAGCAGTTCTTC	CASSTGWLAGVDDEQFF